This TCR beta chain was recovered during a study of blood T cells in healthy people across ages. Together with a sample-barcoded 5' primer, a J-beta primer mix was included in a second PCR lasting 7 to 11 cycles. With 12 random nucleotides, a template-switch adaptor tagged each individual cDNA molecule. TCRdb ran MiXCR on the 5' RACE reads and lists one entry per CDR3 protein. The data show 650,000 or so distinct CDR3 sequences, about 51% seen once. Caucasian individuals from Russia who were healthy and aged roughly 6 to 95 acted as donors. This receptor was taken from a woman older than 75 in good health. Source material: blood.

The CDR3 DNA is TGTGCCAGCAGTGCCCGACTAGCGGGGGCCGGAGCGGATACGCAGTATTTT. Encoded protein: CASSARLAGAGADTQYF. J is TRBJ2-3 and V is TRBV6-1; 12 positions agree with TRBD2. This CDR3 is built from 17 residues. Germline assignment: CDR1 MNHNS and CDR2 SASEGT. The V and J ends lost 4 bases and 6 bases, in that order; junction bases with no gene match: 11.